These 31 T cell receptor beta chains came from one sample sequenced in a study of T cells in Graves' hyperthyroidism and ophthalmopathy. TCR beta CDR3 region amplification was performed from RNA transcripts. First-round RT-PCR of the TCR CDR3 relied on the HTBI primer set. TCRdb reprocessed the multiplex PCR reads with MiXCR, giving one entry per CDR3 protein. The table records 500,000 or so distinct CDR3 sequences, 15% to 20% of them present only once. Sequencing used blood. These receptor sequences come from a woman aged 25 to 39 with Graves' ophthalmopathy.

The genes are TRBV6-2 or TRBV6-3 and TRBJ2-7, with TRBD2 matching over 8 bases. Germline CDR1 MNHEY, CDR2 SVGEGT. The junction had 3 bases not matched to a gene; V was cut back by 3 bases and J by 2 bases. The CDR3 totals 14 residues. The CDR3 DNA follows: TGTGCCAGCAGTTATAGCGGGACCCCCTACGAGCAGTACTTC. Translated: CASSYSGTPYEQYF.

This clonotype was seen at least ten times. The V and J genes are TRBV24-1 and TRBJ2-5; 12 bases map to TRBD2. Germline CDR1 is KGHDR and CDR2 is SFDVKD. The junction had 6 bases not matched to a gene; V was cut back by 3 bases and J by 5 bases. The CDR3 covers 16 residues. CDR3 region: CATSDIGTSGRETQYF. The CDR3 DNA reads TGTGCCACCAGTGATATCGGGACTAGCGGGCGGGAGACCCAGTACTTC.

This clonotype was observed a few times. The CDR3, as DNA: TGTGCCAGCAGCGTAACACGGAGGCAGAATTCACCCCTCCACTTT. Translating gives CASSVTRRQNSPLHF. J is TRBJ1-6 and V is TRBV2; no definite D call. The CDR3 is 15 amino acids. Germline CDR1 and CDR2: SNHLY and FYNNEI. V lost 6 bases and J 7 bases, leaving 16 bases between the germline ends.

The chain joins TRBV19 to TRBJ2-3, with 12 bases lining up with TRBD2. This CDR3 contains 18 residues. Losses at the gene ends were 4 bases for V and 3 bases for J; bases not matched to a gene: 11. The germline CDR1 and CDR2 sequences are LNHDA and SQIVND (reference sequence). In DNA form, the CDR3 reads TGTGCCAGTAGTAGCCCCACCCGACTAGCGGGAGTGACAGATACGCAGTATTTT. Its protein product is CASSSPTRLAGVTDTQYF.

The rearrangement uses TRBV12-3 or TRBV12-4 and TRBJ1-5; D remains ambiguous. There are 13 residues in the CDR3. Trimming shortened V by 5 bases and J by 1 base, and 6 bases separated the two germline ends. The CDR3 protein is CASSHRSNQPQHF. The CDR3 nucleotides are TGTGCCAGCAGTCACAGAAGCAATCAGCCCCAGCATTTT.

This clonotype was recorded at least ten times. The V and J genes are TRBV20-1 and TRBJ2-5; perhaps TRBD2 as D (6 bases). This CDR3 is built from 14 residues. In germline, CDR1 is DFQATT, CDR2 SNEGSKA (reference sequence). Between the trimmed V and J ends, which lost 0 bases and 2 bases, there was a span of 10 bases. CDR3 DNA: TGCAGTGCTAGAGACGGGAGATCTCAAGAGACCCAGTACTTC. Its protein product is CSARDGRSQETQYF.

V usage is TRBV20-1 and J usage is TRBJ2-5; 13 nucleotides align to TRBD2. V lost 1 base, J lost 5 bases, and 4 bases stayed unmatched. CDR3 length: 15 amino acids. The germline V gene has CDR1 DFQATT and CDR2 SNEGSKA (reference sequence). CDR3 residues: CSARGGLAGTETQYF. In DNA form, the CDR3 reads TGCAGTGCTAGAGGGGGACTAGCGGGAACTGAGACCCAGTACTTC.

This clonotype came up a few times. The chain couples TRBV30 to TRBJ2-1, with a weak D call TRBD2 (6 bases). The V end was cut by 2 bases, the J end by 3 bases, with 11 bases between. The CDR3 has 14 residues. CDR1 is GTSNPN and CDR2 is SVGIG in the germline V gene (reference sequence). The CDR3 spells CAWSSVAVYNEQFF. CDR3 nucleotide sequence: TGTGCCTGGAGTTCCGTAGCGGTCTACAATGAGCAGTTCTTC.

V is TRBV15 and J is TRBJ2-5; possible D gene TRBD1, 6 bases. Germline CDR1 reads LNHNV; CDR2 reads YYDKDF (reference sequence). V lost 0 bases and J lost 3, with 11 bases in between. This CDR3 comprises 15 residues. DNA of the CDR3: TGTGCCACCAGCAGAGACAGGGGCAGGGAAGAGACCCAGTACTTC. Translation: CATSRDRGREETQYF.

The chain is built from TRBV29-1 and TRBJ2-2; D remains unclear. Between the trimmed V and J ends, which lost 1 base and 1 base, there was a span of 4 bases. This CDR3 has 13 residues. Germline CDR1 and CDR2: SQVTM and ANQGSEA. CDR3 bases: TGCAGCGTTGAAGGGGGGAACACCGGGGAGCTGTTTTTT. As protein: CSVEGGNTGELFF.

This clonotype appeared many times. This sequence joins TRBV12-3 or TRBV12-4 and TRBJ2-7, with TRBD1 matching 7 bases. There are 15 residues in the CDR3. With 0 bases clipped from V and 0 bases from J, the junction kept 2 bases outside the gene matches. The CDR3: CASSLARDSSYEQYF. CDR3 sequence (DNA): TGTGCCAGCAGTTTAGCTCGGGACAGCTCCTACGAGCAGTACTTC.

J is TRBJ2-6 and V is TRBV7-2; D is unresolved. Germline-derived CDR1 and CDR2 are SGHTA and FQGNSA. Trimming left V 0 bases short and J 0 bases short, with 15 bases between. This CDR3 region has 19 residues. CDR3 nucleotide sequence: TGTGCCAGCAGCTTAGCAGGTGGGAAGGCCTCCTCTGGGGCCAACGTCCTGACTTTC. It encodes CASSLAGGKASSGANVLTF. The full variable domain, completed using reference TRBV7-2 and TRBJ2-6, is GAGVSQSPSNKVTEKGKDVELRCDPISGHTALYWYRQSLGQGLEFLIYFQGNSAPDKSGLPSDRFSAERTGGSVSTLTIQRTQQEDSAVYLCASSLAGGKASSGANVLTFGAGSRLTVL.

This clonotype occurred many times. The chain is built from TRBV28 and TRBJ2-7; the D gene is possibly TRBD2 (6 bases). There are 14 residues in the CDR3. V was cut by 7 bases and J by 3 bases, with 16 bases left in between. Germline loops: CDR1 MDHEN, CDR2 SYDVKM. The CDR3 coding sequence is TGTGCCAGCACCACGACGGGGGTCGGCTACGAGCAGTACTTC. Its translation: CASTTTGVGYEQYF. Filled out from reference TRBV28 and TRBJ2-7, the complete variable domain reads DVKVTQSSRYLVKRTGEKVFLECVQDMDHENMFWYRQDPGLGLRLIYFSYDVKMKEKGDIPEGYSVSREKKERFSLILESASTNQTSMYLCASTTTGVGYEQYFGPGTRLTVT.

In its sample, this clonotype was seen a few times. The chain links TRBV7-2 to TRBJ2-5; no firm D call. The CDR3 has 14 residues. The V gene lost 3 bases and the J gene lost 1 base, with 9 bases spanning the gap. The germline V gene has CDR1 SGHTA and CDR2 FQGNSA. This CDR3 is CASSLGIAQETQYF. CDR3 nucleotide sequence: TGTGCCAGCAGCTTGGGGATCGCCCAAGAGACCCAGTACTTC.

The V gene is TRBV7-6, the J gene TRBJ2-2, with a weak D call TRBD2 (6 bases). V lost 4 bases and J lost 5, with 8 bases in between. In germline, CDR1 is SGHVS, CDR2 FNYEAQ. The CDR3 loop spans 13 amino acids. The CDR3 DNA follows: TGTGCCAGCAGCTGGAGCGGGACCGGGGAGCTGTTTTTT. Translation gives CASSWSGTGELFF.

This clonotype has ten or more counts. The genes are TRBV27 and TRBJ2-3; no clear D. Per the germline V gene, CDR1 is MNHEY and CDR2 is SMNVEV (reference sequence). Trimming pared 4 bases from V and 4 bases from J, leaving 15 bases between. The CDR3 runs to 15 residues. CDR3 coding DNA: TGTGCCAGCAGTTCACTGGGCGCGGTCCCAGATACGCAGTATTTT. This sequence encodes CASSSLGAVPDTQYF.

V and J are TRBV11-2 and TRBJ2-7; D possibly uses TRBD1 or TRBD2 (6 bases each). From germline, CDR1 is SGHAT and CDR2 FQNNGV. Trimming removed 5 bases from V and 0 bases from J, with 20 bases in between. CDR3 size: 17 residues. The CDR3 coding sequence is TGTGCCAGCAGCCCGACCTTAGACGGGGGCGACTCCTACGAGCAGTACTTC. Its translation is CASSPTLDGGDSYEQYF.

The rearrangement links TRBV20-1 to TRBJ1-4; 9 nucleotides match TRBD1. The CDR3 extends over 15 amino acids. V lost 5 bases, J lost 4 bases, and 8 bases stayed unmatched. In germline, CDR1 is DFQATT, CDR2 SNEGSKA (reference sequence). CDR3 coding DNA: TGCAGTGCTTCCCCTGGACAGGGGATTAATGAAAAACTGTTTTTT. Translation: CSASPGQGINEKLFF.

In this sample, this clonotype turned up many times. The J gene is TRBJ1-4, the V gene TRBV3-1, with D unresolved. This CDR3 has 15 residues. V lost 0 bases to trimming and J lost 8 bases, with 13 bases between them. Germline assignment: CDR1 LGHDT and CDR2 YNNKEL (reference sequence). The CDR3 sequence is CASSQDYGGREKLFF. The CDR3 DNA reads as TGTGCCAGCAGCCAAGATTATGGAGGCCGGGAAAAACTGTTTTTT.

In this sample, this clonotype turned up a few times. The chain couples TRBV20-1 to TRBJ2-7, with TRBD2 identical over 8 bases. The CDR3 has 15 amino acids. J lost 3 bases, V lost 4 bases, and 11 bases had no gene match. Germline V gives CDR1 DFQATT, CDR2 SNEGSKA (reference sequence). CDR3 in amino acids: CSAINVRSGSYEQYF. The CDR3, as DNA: TGCAGTGCTATAAATGTACGGAGCGGGAGCTACGAGCAGTACTTC.

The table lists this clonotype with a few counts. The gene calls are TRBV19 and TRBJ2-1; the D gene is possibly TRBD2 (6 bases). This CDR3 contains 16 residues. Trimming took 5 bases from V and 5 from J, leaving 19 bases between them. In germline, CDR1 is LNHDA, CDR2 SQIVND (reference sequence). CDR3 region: CASSPRGGVGNNEQFF. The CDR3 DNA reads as TGTGCCAGTAGTCCTCGTGGAGGGGTAGGAAACAATGAGCAGTTCTTC. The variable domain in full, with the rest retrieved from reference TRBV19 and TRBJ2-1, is DGGITQSPKYLFRKEGQNVTLSCEQNLNHDAMYWYRQDPGQGLRLIYYSQIVNDFQKGDIAEGYSVSREKKESFPLTVTSAQKNPTAFYLCASSPRGGVGNNEQFFGPGTRLTVL.

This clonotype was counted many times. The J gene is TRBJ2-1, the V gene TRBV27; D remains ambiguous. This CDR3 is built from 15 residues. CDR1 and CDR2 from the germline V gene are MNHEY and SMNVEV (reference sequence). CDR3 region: CATTARWSSYNEQFF. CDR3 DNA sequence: TGTGCTACAACCGCGAGGTGGAGCTCCTACAATGAGCAGTTCTTC.

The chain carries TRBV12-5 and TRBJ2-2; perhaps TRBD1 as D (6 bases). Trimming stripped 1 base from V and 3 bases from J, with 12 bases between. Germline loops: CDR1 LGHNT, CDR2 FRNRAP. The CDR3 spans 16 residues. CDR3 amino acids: CASGLDLGGDTGELFF. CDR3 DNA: TGTGCTAGTGGTTTGGATCTAGGGGGAGACACCGGGGAGCTGTTTTTT.

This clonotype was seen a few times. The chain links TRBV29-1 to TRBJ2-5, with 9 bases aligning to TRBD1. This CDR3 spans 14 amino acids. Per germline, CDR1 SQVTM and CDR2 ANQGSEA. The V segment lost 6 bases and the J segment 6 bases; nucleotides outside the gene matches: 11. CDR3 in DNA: TGCAGCGTCCTACTTACAGGGGGCGGGAAGACCCAGTACTTC. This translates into CSVLLTGGGKTQYF.

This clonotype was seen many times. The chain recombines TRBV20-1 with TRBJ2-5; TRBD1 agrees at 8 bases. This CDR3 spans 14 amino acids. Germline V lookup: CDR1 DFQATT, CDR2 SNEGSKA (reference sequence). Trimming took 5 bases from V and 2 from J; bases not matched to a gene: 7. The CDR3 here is CSAPRTGRQETQYF. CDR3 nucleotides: TGCAGTGCTCCAAGGACAGGGAGGCAAGAGACCCAGTACTTC.

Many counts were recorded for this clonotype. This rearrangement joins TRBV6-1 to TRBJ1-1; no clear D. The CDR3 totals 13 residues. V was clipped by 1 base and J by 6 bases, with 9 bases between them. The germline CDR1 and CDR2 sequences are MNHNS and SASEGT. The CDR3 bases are TGTGCCAGCAGTGAAGACAAAGCGGCTGAAGCTTTCTTT. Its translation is CASSEDKAAEAFF.

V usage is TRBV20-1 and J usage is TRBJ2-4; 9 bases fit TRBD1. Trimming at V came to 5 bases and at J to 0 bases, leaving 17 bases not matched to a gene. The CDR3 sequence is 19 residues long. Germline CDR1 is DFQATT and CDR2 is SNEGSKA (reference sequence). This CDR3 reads CSAGDTGTGKTLAKNIQYF. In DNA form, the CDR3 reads TGCAGTGCTGGCGATACCGGGACAGGGAAGACCCTAGCCAAAAACATTCAGTACTTC.

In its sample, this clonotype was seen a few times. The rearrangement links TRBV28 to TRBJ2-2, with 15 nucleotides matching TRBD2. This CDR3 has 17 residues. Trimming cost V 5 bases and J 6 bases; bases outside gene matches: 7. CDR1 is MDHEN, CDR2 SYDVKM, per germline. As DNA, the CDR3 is TGTGCCAGCAGTGGACTAGCGGGAGGGCCAGGCTCCGGGGAGCTGTTTTTT. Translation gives CASSGLAGGPGSGELFF.

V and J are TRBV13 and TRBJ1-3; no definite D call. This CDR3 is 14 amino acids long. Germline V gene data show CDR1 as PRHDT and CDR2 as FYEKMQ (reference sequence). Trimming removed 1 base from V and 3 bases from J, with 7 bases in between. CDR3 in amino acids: CASSLVQLGNTIYF. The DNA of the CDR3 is TGTGCCAGCAGCTTAGTACAGCTTGGAAACACCATATATTTT.

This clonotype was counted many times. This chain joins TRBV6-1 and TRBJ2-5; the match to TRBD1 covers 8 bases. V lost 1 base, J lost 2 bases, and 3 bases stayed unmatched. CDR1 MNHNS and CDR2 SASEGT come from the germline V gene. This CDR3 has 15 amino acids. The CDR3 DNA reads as TGTGCCAGCAGTGAAGGACAGGGGCCTCAAGAGACCCAGTACTTC. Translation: CASSEGQGPQETQYF.

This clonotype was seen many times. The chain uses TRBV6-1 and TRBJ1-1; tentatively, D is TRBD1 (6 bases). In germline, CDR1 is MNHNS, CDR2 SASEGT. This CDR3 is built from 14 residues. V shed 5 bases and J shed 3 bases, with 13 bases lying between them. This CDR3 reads CASSFRAGDTEAFF. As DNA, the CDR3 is TGTGCCAGCAGTTTCCGAGCAGGGGACACTGAAGCTTTCTTT.